The entry below gives a single T cell receptor beta chain sequence along with its context. The antigen is undetermined. Oncomine TCR Beta short-read sequencing was applied to DNA from cultured CD4+ T cells. In TCRdb, the PCR reads were re-called with MiXCR into one record per CDR3 protein. The sample comprises some 13,000 distinct CDR3 sequences, 35% to 55% of which are singletons, and under 15% rests with the top ten. The record originates from a study of vaccination and CD4 T cells after COVID-19. The overall study: Investigators stimulated cells with overlapping spike peptides drawn from SARS-CoV-2, HCoV-NL63, HCoV-OC43 and HCoV-229E.

Regarding treatment: approximately 9-day PBMC culture with coronavirus spike peptide pools or control peptides (ViraFEST assay). The positive PCR dates, which preceded the US Alpha, Beta and Delta variants, fell between March and December 2020. Findings and limits, study-wide: For convalescent patients, 304 of the 307 vaccine-specific clones analyzed were classified as spike mono-reactive. The rise in median SARS-CoV-2-reactive clonotypes, from roughly 22 to 38, was not significant.

V gave up 1 base and J gave up 3 bases, with 15 bases separating them. Germline-derived CDR1 and CDR2 are SNHLY and FYNNEI. This CDR3 is 16 amino acids long. The chain uses TRBV2 and TRBJ1-2, with a possible D match to TRBD1 (6 bases). The receptor's source is a human donor who had recovered from COVID-19. Sequencing used CD4+ T cells from blood, cultured in vitro. The CDR3 coding sequence is TGTGCCAGCAGTGAAGTTCCACAGGGCCCGTACTATGGCTACACCTTC. Protein sequence: CASSEVPQGPYYGYTF.